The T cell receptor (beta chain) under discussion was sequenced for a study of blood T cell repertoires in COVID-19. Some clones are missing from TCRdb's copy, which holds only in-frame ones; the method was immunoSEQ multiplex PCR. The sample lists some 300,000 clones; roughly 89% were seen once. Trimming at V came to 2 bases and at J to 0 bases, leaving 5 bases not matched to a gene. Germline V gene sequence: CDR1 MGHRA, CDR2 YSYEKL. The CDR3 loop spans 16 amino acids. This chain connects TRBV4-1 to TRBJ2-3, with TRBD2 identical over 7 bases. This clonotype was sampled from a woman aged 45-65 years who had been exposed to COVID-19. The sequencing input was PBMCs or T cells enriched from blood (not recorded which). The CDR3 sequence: CASSQRGLVSTDTQYF. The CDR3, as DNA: TGCGCCAGCAGCCAACGAGGACTAGTGAGCACAGATACGCAGTATTTT.